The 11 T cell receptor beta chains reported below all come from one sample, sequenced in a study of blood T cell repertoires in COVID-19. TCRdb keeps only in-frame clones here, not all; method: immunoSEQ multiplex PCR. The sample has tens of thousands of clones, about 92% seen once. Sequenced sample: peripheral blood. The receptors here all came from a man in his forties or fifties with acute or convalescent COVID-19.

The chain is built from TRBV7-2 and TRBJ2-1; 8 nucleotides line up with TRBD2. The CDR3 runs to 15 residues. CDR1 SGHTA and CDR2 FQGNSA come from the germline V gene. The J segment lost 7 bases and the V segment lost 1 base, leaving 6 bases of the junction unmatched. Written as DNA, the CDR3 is TGTGCCAGCAGCTTAGTACCGGGGGGGCGGAATGAGCAGTTCTTC. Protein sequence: CASSLVPGGRNEQFF.

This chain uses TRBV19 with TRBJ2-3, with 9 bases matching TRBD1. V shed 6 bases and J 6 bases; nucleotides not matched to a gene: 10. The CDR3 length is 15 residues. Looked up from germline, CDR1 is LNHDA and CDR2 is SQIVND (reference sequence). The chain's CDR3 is CASSPGTGLRDTQYF. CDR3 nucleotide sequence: TGTGCCAGTAGCCCCGGGACAGGGCTCAGGGATACGCAGTATTTT.

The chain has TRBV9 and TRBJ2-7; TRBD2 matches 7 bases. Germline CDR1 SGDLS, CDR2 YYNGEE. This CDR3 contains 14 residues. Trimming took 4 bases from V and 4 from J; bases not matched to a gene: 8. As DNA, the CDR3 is TGTGCCAGCAGCCCGCGGGAGATGGAGTACGAGCAGTACTTC. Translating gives CASSPREMEYEQYF.

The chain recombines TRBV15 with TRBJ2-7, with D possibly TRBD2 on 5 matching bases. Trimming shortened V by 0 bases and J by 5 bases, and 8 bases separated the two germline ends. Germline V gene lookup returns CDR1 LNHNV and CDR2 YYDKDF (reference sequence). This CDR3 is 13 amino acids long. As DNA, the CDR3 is TGTGCCACCAGCAGAGATGAGGGAGACGAGCAGTACTTC. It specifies CATSRDEGDEQYF.

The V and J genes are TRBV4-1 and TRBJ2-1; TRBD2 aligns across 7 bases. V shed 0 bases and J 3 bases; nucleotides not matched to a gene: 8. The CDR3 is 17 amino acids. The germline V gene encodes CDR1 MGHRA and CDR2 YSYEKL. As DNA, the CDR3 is TGCGCCAGCAGCCAAGATGGGGGGGGTCTTGACTACAATGAGCAGTTCTTC. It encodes CASSQDGGGLDYNEQFF.

The CDR3 region has the DNA TGTGCCAGCAGCTTCCCGGGCGGGCAAGTCCAAGAGACCCAGTACTTC. Residues: CASSFPGGQVQETQYF. The chain employs TRBV5-4 and TRBJ2-5, with D perhaps TRBD2 (5 bases). Germline loops: CDR1 SGHNT, CDR2 YYREEE (reference sequence). The CDR3 loop spans 16 amino acids. V was trimmed by 2 bases and J by 1 base, leaving 15 bases between them.

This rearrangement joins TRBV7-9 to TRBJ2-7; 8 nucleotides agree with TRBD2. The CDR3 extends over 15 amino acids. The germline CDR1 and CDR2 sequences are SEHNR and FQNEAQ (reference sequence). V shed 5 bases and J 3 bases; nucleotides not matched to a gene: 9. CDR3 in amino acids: CASSNPLADFYEQYF. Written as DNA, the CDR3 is TGTGCCAGCAGCAATCCACTAGCGGACTTCTACGAGCAGTACTTC.

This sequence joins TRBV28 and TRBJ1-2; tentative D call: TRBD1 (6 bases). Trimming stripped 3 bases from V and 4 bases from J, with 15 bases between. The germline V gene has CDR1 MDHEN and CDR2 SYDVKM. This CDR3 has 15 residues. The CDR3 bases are TGTGCCAGCAGTTTCTCGGGGGGCGCAGTCTATGGCTACACCTTC. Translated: CASSFSGGAVYGYTF.

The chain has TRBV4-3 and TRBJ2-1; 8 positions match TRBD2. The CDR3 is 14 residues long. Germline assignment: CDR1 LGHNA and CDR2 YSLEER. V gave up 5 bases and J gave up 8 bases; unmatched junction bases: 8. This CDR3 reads CASSNRGGAYEQFF. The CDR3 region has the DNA TGCGCCAGCAGCAACCGGGGGGGGGCATATGAGCAGTTCTTC.

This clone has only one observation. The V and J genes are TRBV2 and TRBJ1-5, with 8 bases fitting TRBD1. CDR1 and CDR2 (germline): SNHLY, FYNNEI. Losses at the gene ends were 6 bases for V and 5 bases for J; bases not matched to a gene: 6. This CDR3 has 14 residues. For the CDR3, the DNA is TGTGCCAGCAGCCCCGGACAGGGTTATCAGCCCCAGCATTTT. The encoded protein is CASSPGQGYQPQHF.

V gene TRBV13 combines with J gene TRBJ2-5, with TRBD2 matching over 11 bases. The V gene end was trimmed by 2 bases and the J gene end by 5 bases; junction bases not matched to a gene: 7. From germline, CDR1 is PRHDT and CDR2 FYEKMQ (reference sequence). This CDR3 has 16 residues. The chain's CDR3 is CASSLYSGGADETQYF. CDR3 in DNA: TGTGCCAGCAGCTTATATAGCGGGGGGGCAGATGAGACCCAGTACTTC.